This T cell receptor beta chain is from a study of response to subunit inactivated influenza vaccine (dated 2018 in TCRdb). Broadly, across the study: Deep quantitative T cell receptor repertoire profiling was used in the study to track responses to a trivalent subunit inactivated influenza vaccine. Summary of the overall study and its limitations: According to the authors, only a limited number of new T cells may be recruited by each seasonal influenza vaccination.

Receptor libraries were prepared by RT-PCR. Sequencing took place on an Illumina HiSeq 2500. Through fastp at Q25 and MiXCR, TCRdb rebuilt clones from the public reads, retaining in-frame beta chains. When rows share a CDR3 protein, they turn into one entry using the most common DNA and genes. The sample table holds about 500,000 distinct CDR3 sequences, of which 16% were seen once. Roughly 3% of the sample is in the top ten clones. As for this clonotype: There is no known antigen for this receptor. No qualities accompany the bases; no much larger clone lies one base away.

This clonotype originated in a man in his fifties or sixties who received an inactivated influenza vaccine. Donor details come from another sample of the same person, matched by shared clones. The specimen comprised CD4+ T cells sorted from PBMCs, sampled less than 25 months after vaccination.

The CDR3 in this case is CASTEVSYGYTF. The sequenced DNA is TGTGCCAGCACAGAAGTAAGTTATGGCTACACCTTC. The rearranged segments are TRBV2 and TRBJ1-2; the D gene assignment is ambiguous. V was cut back by 7 bases and J by 5 bases, leaving a gap of 11 bases between them. Reading the germline V gene gives CDR1 SNHLY and CDR2 FYNNEI. The CDR3 runs 12 amino acids, cysteine and phenylalanine included. CDR3 DNA only is kept here, 36 bases in frame from base 1. The entire variable domain, with the stretches around the CDR3 drawn from the reference TRBV2 and TRBJ1-2 proteins, is EPEVTQTPSHQVTQMGQEVILRCVPISNHLYFYWYRQILGQKVEFLVSFYNNEISEKSEIFDDQFSVERPDGSNFTLKIRSTKLEDSAMYFCASTEVSYGYTFGSGTRLTVV.